The clone carrying this TCR beta chain has a handful of counts. Its antigen is not known. The data belong to a study of T-cell reconstitution after alpha-beta-depleted transplantation in children. Broader study findings: Day-60 TCRbeta diversity that was high in some patients was derived from surviving recipient T cells and thymic progenitors. Newly produced T cells mostly provided counts and TCRbeta diversity after one year, as hyperexpanded clones declined. Expanded graft clones, several hundred of them, were reportedly the source of alpha-beta T cells about two months after transplant.

As it was prepared, the TCRbeta library received unique molecular identifiers. Via MiXCR, TCRdb re-called the PCR reads, giving one row per CDR3 protein. The sample has 450,000 to 600,000 distinct CDR3 sequences; about an eighth are singletons. CDR1 and CDR2 from the germline V gene are MDHEN and SYDVKM. CDR3 length: 15 residues. V lost 7 bases and J lost 3; bases outside the gene matches: 9. Sequenced material: PBMCs, mostly from graft donor cells, taken 360 days after TCRalphabeta/CD19-depleted stem cell transplant. The clonotype originates from a male patient aged 10 to 17 who had a stem cell transplant for acute myeloid leukemia, so the T cells may come from the graft donor. This rearrangement joins TRBV28 to TRBJ1-5; TRBD1 matches at 7 bases. The CDR3 DNA follows: TGTGCCAGCACCATTTGGGACAGACTCAATCAGCCCCAGCATTTT. Amino acids: CASTIWDRLNQPQHF.